This TCR beta chain was retrieved from a study of blood T cell repertoires in COVID-19. Some clones are missing from TCRdb's copy, which holds only in-frame ones; the method was immunoSEQ multiplex PCR. The table records roughly 50,000 clones, about three quarters of them present only once. V dropped 4 bases and J dropped 5 bases, with 9 bases sitting between them. Germline CDR1 SGHKS, CDR2 YYEKEE (reference sequence). This CDR3 region has 12 residues. This clone was seen a few times. The chain has TRBV5-5 and TRBJ1-1; D is unresolved. The sample consisted of peripheral blood. The clonotype originates from a human donor with active or convalescent COVID-19. The donor label of this sample is uncertain. CDR3 nucleotide sequence: TGTGCCAGCAGCCTGCTACCAACTGAAGCTTTCTTT. Its translation: CASSLLPTEAFF.